This T cell receptor beta chain was retrieved from a study of cytomegalovirus exposure and HLA in healthy donors. The CDR3 runs to 13 residues. V was pared by 5 bases and J by 4 bases, with 9 bases between. CDR1 is SGHVS and CDR2 is FQNEAQ in the germline V gene. Primers for the PCR totalled 60 Vbeta and 13 Jbeta. Produced via immunoSEQ multiplex PCR; TCRdb's table is partial and in-frame only. The data contain tens of thousands of clones, roughly 78% of them singletons. The chain links TRBV7-8 to TRBJ1-5, with unresolved D. Sequenced: PBMCs. The sequence was collected from a male donor in good health and CMV-seropositive. CDR3 coding DNA: TGTGCCAGCAGCCGAGCGGGAAATCAGCCCCAGCATTTT. Residues: CASSRAGNQPQHF.